Included here is one T cell receptor (beta chain) sequence, with context. Participant-given clinical history determined each cohort assignment. This record belongs to a study of blood T cell repertoires in COVID-19. The wider study: PBMCs, B-cell-depleted T cells, or T cells were the source of the cDNA or gDNA that made up the material.

CDR3 length: 14 residues. V lost 2 bases, J lost 6 bases, and 14 bases lay in between. CDR1 and CDR2 (germline): SGHNT, YYREEE (reference sequence). In the original workflow: Reference gene primer amplification in the assay estimated nucleated cell counts. Measured with immunoSEQ multiplex PCR; TCRdb has only the in-frame clones, and not every one. V and J calls and clone size come straight from that table; D and trimming were deduced from the DNA. Seen here are under 150,000 clones, 75% to 90% observed once, and the top ten hold 18%. The sequencing input was PBMCs or T cells enriched from blood (not recorded which). The chain joins TRBV5-4 to TRBJ1-2; D remains ambiguous. This clonotype originated in a man aged 25 to 40 who had recovered from COVID-19. The CDR3 nucleotides are TGTGCCAGCAGCTTACGGGGAATAGAGGATGGCTACACCTTC. Amino acid sequence: CASSLRGIEDGYTF.